This is a list of T cell receptor beta chains from one sample in a study of identical twins. TCRdb recomputed calls from the 5' RACE reads with MiXCR, one row per CDR3 protein. This sample yields 210,000 or so distinct CDR3 sequences, of which 15% to 20% are seen a single time; 40% belongs to the top ten. This same sample was also part of a study on T cells expressing NK-cell markers.

The material sequenced was CD8+ T cells sorted from blood. The receptors come from a woman aged 18-30 years in good health. The CDR3 runs from the conserved cysteine through the conserved F or W. A D gene is named only where the DNA matches it firmly. Some rows have no size entry. The others give once, few or many, or a class for an expanded clone.

v_call: TRBV5-5; clone_size: .; d_call: TRBD1; j_call: TRBJ2-3; cdr3_nt: TGTGCCAGCAGCTTGGGGGACAGGGCCCGCACAGATACGCAGTATTTT; cdr3_aa: CASSLGDRARTDTQYF
v_call: TRBV20-1; clone_size: few; d_call: .; j_call: TRBJ2-1; cdr3_nt: TGCAGTGCTACAGACAAGAGAATTATGACAGAGCAGTTCTTC; cdr3_aa: CSATDKRIMTEQFF
v_call: TRBV19; clone_size: .; d_call: .; j_call: TRBJ1-2; cdr3_nt: TGTGCCAGTACCGGGCCAAGTGGTGGCTACACCTTC; cdr3_aa: CASTGPSGGYTF
v_call: TRBV15; clone_size: .; d_call: TRBD2; j_call: TRBJ2-5; cdr3_nt: TGTGCCACCAGCAGAGTACCCCTAGCGGGAGAGGTTGGGAAAGAGACCCAGTACTTC; cdr3_aa: CATSRVPLAGEVGKETQYF
v_call: TRBV10-3; clone_size: few; d_call: .; j_call: TRBJ2-7; cdr3_nt: TGTGCCCTTAGTGCGGGTGTTAGCTCCTACGAGCAGTACTTC; cdr3_aa: CALSAGVSSYEQYF
v_call: TRBV6-4; clone_size: .; d_call: TRBD2; j_call: TRBJ2-6; cdr3_nt: TGTGCCAGCAGTCCGGGGGGGAGTGGGGCCAACGTCCTGACTTTC; cdr3_aa: CASSPGGSGANVLTF
v_call: TRBV12-3/TRBV12-4; clone_size: .; d_call: .; j_call: TRBJ2-7; cdr3_nt: TGTGCCAGCAGCCGGACAACCTACGAGCAGTACTTC; cdr3_aa: CASSRTTYEQYF
v_call: TRBV29-1; clone_size: many; d_call: .; j_call: TRBJ1-1; cdr3_nt: TGCAGCGTTGATGGGGGGGCGTCGAGCACTGAAGCTTTCTTT; cdr3_aa: CSVDGGASSTEAFF
v_call: TRBV2; clone_size: few; d_call: .; j_call: TRBJ1-2; cdr3_nt: TGTGCCTCCATAAGGCAGGGAGGCTACACCTTC; cdr3_aa: CASIRQGGYTF
v_call: TRBV11-2; clone_size: .; d_call: .; j_call: TRBJ1-4; cdr3_nt: TGTGCCAGCAGCCAGAACCGGGGGGCACCTAATGAAAAACTGTTTTTT; cdr3_aa: CASSQNRGAPNEKLFF
v_call: TRBV7-9; clone_size: .; d_call: .; j_call: TRBJ2-1; cdr3_nt: TGTGCCAGCAGCCCCGGTCCCCCGCGTGAGCAGTTCTTC; cdr3_aa: CASSPGPPREQFF
v_call: TRBV20-1; clone_size: .; d_call: TRBD1; j_call: TRBJ2-7; cdr3_nt: TGCAGTGCCCGGATCGGGGACAGAGATTACGAGCAGTACTTC; cdr3_aa: CSARIGDRDYEQYF
v_call: TRBV7-9; clone_size: few; d_call: .; j_call: TRBJ2-5; cdr3_nt: TGTGCCAGCAGCTTAGAACAGGGAGTGAAGACCCAGTACTTC; cdr3_aa: CASSLEQGVKTQYF
v_call: TRBV7-9; clone_size: .; d_call: TRBD1; j_call: TRBJ1-1; cdr3_nt: TGTGCCAGCAGCCCAGGGACAGGCCGAAACACTGAAGCTTTCTTT; cdr3_aa: CASSPGTGRNTEAFF
v_call: TRBV29-1; clone_size: few; d_call: .; j_call: TRBJ1-2; cdr3_nt: TGCAGCGTTGAAGACGCCCGAACTTCGGGCTACACCTTC; cdr3_aa: CSVEDARTSGYTF
v_call: TRBV7-2; clone_size: few; d_call: .; j_call: TRBJ2-2; cdr3_nt: TGTGCCAGCAGCCCGAGGACAGCGACCGGGGAGCTGTTTTTT; cdr3_aa: CASSPRTATGELFF
v_call: TRBV29-1; clone_size: few; d_call: .; j_call: TRBJ2-1; cdr3_nt: TGCAGCGTTGAAGGACTGGGGGATGAGCAGTTCTTC; cdr3_aa: CSVEGLGDEQFF
v_call: TRBV7-9; clone_size: few; d_call: TRBD2; j_call: TRBJ2-1; cdr3_nt: TGTGCCAGCAGCACAGTAACTAGCGGAGCGGGGAATGAGCAGTTCTTC; cdr3_aa: CASSTVTSGAGNEQFF
v_call: TRBV27; clone_size: many; d_call: .; j_call: TRBJ2-1; cdr3_nt: TGTGCCAGCAGTAGCACTTCCTCCTACAATGAGCAGTTCTTC; cdr3_aa: CASSSTSSYNEQFF
v_call: TRBV12-3/TRBV12-4; clone_size: .; d_call: .; j_call: TRBJ1-1; cdr3_nt: TGTGCCAGCAGTTTAAATAAGAGGGGCACTGAAGCTTTCTTT; cdr3_aa: CASSLNKRGTEAFF
v_call: TRBV12-3/TRBV12-4; clone_size: many; d_call: TRBD2; j_call: TRBJ2-1; cdr3_nt: TGTGCCAGCAGTTTTCGGGGAGGGGTCTACAATGAGCAGTTCTTC; cdr3_aa: CASSFRGGVYNEQFF
v_call: TRBV20-1; clone_size: many; d_call: TRBD1; j_call: TRBJ2-1; cdr3_nt: TGCAGTGCGTATCCGGGACAGGGTAGCTCCTACAATGAGCAGTTCTTC; cdr3_aa: CSAYPGQGSSYNEQFF
v_call: TRBV20-1; clone_size: .; d_call: TRBD1; j_call: TRBJ2-2; cdr3_nt: TGCAGTGCCCCTTATCCGACAGGGTACACCGGGGAGCTGTTTTTT; cdr3_aa: CSAPYPTGYTGELFF
v_call: TRBV30; clone_size: .; d_call: .; j_call: TRBJ1-1; cdr3_nt: TGTGCCTGGGGGCCCGGGGGCACTGAAGCTTTCTTT; cdr3_aa: CAWGPGGTEAFF
v_call: TRBV6-2/TRBV6-3; clone_size: .; d_call: .; j_call: TRBJ1-2; cdr3_nt: TGTGCCAGCAGGCACAGGGTAGGCGTTGGCTACACCTTC; cdr3_aa: CASRHRVGVGYTF
v_call: TRBV5-6; clone_size: few; d_call: TRBD1; j_call: TRBJ1-2; cdr3_nt: TGTGCCAGCAGCTTGGCGGGACAGACCTATGGCTACACCTTC; cdr3_aa: CASSLAGQTYGYTF
v_call: TRBV2; clone_size: few; d_call: TRBD1; j_call: TRBJ2-1; cdr3_nt: TGTGCCAGCAGGGCCGGGACAGGGGGCAACAATGAGCAGTTCTTC; cdr3_aa: CASRAGTGGNNEQFF
v_call: TRBV27; clone_size: .; d_call: .; j_call: TRBJ2-6; cdr3_nt: TGTGCCAGCAGTCTCATACGTCCCTCTGGGGCCAACGTCCTGACTTTC; cdr3_aa: CASSLIRPSGANVLTF
v_call: TRBV7-2; clone_size: .; d_call: TRBD2; j_call: TRBJ2-5; cdr3_nt: TGTGCCAGCAGCTTTCTTAGCGGGGCCGAGCAAGAGACCCAGTACTTC; cdr3_aa: CASSFLSGAEQETQYF
v_call: TRBV10-2; clone_size: few; d_call: TRBD2; j_call: TRBJ2-4; cdr3_nt: TGCGCCAGCAACGGTCATGGCCTAGCGGGAGGGCCCGGATTGGCCAAAAACATTCAGTACTTC; cdr3_aa: CASNGHGLAGGPGLAKNIQYF
v_call: TRBV27; clone_size: .; d_call: .; j_call: TRBJ1-5; cdr3_nt: TGTGCCAGCAGTCCGGCGGGAATCAGCAATCAGCCCCAGCATTTT; cdr3_aa: CASSPAGISNQPQHF
v_call: TRBV20-1; clone_size: many; d_call: TRBD1; j_call: TRBJ1-2; cdr3_nt: TGCAGTGCTAGAGATAGGGGGCGCGTCGACGGCTACACCTTC; cdr3_aa: CSARDRGRVDGYTF
v_call: TRBV13; clone_size: .; d_call: .; j_call: TRBJ2-1; cdr3_nt: TGTGCCAGCAGCTTAGAAGTCAAGAGCTCCTACAATGAGCAGTTCTTC; cdr3_aa: CASSLEVKSSYNEQFF
v_call: TRBV20-1; clone_size: few; d_call: .; j_call: TRBJ2-1; cdr3_nt: TGCAGTGCTAGAGATATCGTGAACTCCTACAATGAGCAGTTCTTC; cdr3_aa: CSARDIVNSYNEQFF
v_call: TRBV12-3/TRBV12-4; clone_size: few; d_call: .; j_call: TRBJ1-2; cdr3_nt: TGTGCCAGCAGTGAGCGCAACTATGGCTACACCTTC; cdr3_aa: CASSERNYGYTF
v_call: TRBV15; clone_size: few; d_call: .; j_call: TRBJ2-2; cdr3_nt: TGTGCCACCAGCAGCGAAATCCGGGGGGCAGGGCGGGAGCTGTTTTTT; cdr3_aa: CATSSEIRGAGRELFF
v_call: TRBV18; clone_size: .; d_call: .; j_call: TRBJ2-7; cdr3_nt: TGTGCCAGCTCACTACTGGACGCTTCCTACGAGCAGTACTTC; cdr3_aa: CASSLLDASYEQYF
v_call: TRBV5-1; clone_size: few; d_call: .; j_call: TRBJ2-3; cdr3_nt: TGCGCCAGCAGCTTGGAGAACTTTGATACGCAGTATTTT; cdr3_aa: CASSLENFDTQYF
v_call: TRBV10-3; clone_size: few; d_call: .; j_call: TRBJ2-3; cdr3_nt: TGTGCCATCAGTAGCCTCACAGATACGCAGTATTTT; cdr3_aa: CAISSLTDTQYF
v_call: TRBV6-5; clone_size: few; d_call: .; j_call: TRBJ2-5; cdr3_nt: TGTGCCAGCAGTTACGAGGGACCGTTGCTCGCAACCCAGTACTTC; cdr3_aa: CASSYEGPLLATQYF
v_call: TRBV14; clone_size: few; d_call: .; j_call: TRBJ1-1; cdr3_nt: TGTGCCAGCAGCCAAGTGCCCACCGTTGAAGCTTTCTTT; cdr3_aa: CASSQVPTVEAFF
v_call: TRBV12-3/TRBV12-4; clone_size: .; d_call: TRBD1; j_call: TRBJ2-7; cdr3_nt: TGTGCCAGCGACCCCACAGGGGAAGCCTACGAGCAGTACTTC; cdr3_aa: CASDPTGEAYEQYF
v_call: TRBV7-6; clone_size: few; d_call: TRBD1; j_call: TRBJ1-6; cdr3_nt: TGTGCCAGCAGCCCGACAGGGGAAAGAACTAATTCACCCCTCCACTTT; cdr3_aa: CASSPTGERTNSPLHF
v_call: TRBV7-9; clone_size: .; d_call: .; j_call: TRBJ1-5; cdr3_nt: TGTGCCAGCAGCTTAGAGGCGGGTAATCAGCCCCAGCATTTT; cdr3_aa: CASSLEAGNQPQHF
v_call: TRBV5-6; clone_size: .; d_call: .; j_call: TRBJ2-7; cdr3_nt: TGTGCCAGCAGCTTCGCCGATTCCTACGAGCAGTACTTC; cdr3_aa: CASSFADSYEQYF
v_call: TRBV11-2; clone_size: few; d_call: TRBD1; j_call: TRBJ1-2; cdr3_nt: TGTGCCAGCAGCTCCCCTCCCGGGACAGACTATGGCTACACCTTC; cdr3_aa: CASSSPPGTDYGYTF
v_call: TRBV29-1; clone_size: .; d_call: .; j_call: TRBJ1-1; cdr3_nt: TGCAGCGTTGGCCGGGGGGGGTCGAACACTGAAGCTTTCTTT; cdr3_aa: CSVGRGGSNTEAFF
v_call: TRBV11-1; clone_size: .; d_call: TRBD2; j_call: TRBJ2-1; cdr3_nt: TGTGCCAGCAGCTGGGCTTTACTGACTAGCGGGCCGTACAATGAGCAGTTCTTC; cdr3_aa: CASSWALLTSGPYNEQFF